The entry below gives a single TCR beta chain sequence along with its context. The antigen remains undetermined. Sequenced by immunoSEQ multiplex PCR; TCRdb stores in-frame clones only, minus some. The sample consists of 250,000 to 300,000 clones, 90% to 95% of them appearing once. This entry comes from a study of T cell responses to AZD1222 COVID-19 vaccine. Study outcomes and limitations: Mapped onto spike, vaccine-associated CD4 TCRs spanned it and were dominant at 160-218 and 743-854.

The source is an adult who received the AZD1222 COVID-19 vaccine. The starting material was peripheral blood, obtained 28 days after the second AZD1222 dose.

Here the CDR3 reads CASTTANTEAFF. The CDR3 nucleotides read TGTGCCAGCACCACAGCGAACACTGAAGCTTTCTTT. The chain couples TRBV28 to TRBJ1-1, with D unclear. The CDR3 extends over 12 amino acids. V was shortened by 7 bases and J by 1 base, with 7 bases between the two germline ends. Per germline, CDR1 MDHEN and CDR2 SYDVKM.